Described below is a single T cell receptor beta chain sequence and its context. A few counts support this clonotype. The antigen it binds to is not known. Qualities for individual bases were not recorded, and no much larger clone is one base off. Library preparation employed 5' RACE. Instrument used: NextSeq 500. The TCR library protocol attached unique molecular identifiers to individual cDNA molecules to correct for sequencing error and PCR bias. Both TCR alpha and beta chains were sequenced, and tight co-correlation was observed between alpha and beta sequence abundances in each sample. The paper's processing steps were these. Decombinator V4 was used to annotate the V gene, J gene and CDR3 of the TCR sequences. TCRs were defined as expanded if a significant change between any two time points was detected under a Poisson model with p below 0.0001. TCR abundances were normalised to the total number of TCRs sequenced in each sample and reported as counts per million. TRAV1-2 paired with TRAJ12, TRAJ20 or TRAJ33 defined MAIT TCRs, while TRAV10 paired with TRAJ18 defined iNKT TCRs. VDJdb, accessed 1 November 2021, was searched for CMV, EBV and SARS-CoV-2 annotated TCRs, excluding TCRs annotated for multiple antigens. Clones were called with MiXCR by TCRdb after fastp trimmed the public reads at Q25, and only in-frame beta chains were retained. When rows share a CDR3 protein, they turn into one entry using the most common DNA and genes. The V and J calls shown here were made by TCRdb, not taken from the authors' results. The sample table lists 85,000 to 90,000 distinct CDR3 sequences, approximately 14% of them with a count of one. About 0.58% of the sample is taken by the ten largest.

The source of the sample is a study of early T cells in non-severe SARS-CoV-2 infection (dated by TCRdb to the early 2020s). Notes on the research overall: Because TCR sequencing relied on bulk RNA taken from unsorted whole blood, pairing of alpha and beta chains was not possible. Summary of the overall study and its limitations: VDJdb matching was skewed toward anti-spike CD8 responses, so virus-specific expansions were likely underestimated and private and CD4 specificities were missed.

Set within a cohort of healthcare workers in London, UK, this nested case-control study involved weekly PCR testing of nasopharyngeal swabs along with blood sampling. Healthcare workers were recruited during the week of the UK lockdown, between 23 and 31 March 2020, and followed weekly for up to roughly 16 weeks. Reading the germline V gene (reference sequence) gives CDR1 LGHDT and CDR2 YNNKEL. V is clipped by 4 bases and J by 7 bases, and the sequence between their germline boundaries is 10 bases long. The CDR3 measures 13 amino acids from cysteine to phenylalanine. Here the CDR3 DNA is all that survives: 39 bases in frame from base 1.

Sequenced sample: whole blood. This chain joins TRBV3-1 to TRBJ1-4, with the D gene not confidently named. This TCR was sampled from an adult who was a healthcare worker with PCR-confirmed SARS-CoV-2 infection or an uninfected control (not recorded which). CDR3 region: CASSPGASEKLFF. The DNA reads TGTGCCAGCAGCCCAGGTGCGAGTGAAAAACTGTTTTTT. This CDR3, with the reference TRBV3-1 and TRBJ1-4 proteins standing in past its ends, gives the full variable domain DTAVSQTPKYLVTQMGNDKSIKCEQNLGHDTMYWYKQDSKKFLKIMFSYNNKELIINETVPNRFSPKSPDKAHLNLHINSLELGDSAVYFCASSPGASEKLFFGSGTQLSVL.